The clone carrying this TCR beta chain occurred a few times. The sample comes from a study of blood T cell repertoires in COVID-19. Study background: Samples came from the United States, Italy and Spain, spanning acute and convalescent COVID-19.

Assay used: immunoSEQ multiplex PCR; TCRdb lists only in-frame clones, some missing. There are a few hundred thousand clones in the sample; about 88% occur only once, and approximately 1.5% lies in the top ten. This CDR3 has 14 amino acids. Per the germline V gene, CDR1 is LGHDT and CDR2 is YNNKEL (reference sequence). V was clipped by 4 bases and J by 1 base, with 8 bases between them. Sequenced input: PBMCs or T cells enriched from blood (not recorded which). This chain uses TRBV3-1 (or the pseudogene TRBV3-2) with TRBJ1-5; D remains unclear. This receptor was taken from a woman aged 18 to 35 who had been exposed to COVID-19. The CDR3 here is CASSRSGSNQPQHF. The CDR3 DNA follows: TGTGCCAGCAGCCGGTCGGGGAGCAATCAGCCCCAGCATTTT.